The next 5 T cell receptor beta chains were all read from a single sample in a study of low-dose radiotherapy and immunotherapy resistance in tumors (dated 2022 in TCRdb). The data were produced on an Illumina HiSeq 2500. To make first-strand cDNA, Superscript III was used along with a set of TRAV- and TRBV-specific primers so that both the TCRalpha and TCRbeta chains were covered. TCRs were amplified with Phusion for about 20 PCR cycles using a constant-region primer together with the adapter attached to the V primers. Using fastp trimming at Q25 and MiXCR clonotype assembly, TCRdb reanalyzed the public sequencing data and kept in-frame beta chains. For every CDR3 protein sequence, its rows merge into one entry that carries the most common genes and DNA. A total of about 97,000 distinct CDR3 sequences appear in this sample, about 20% of them only once. Roughly 3.9% of the sample is taken by the ten largest.

The time point label here, explained by the study, means: after trial treatment. This specimen's treatment or condition label, interpreted: LDRT plus nivolumab, ipilimumab, low-dose cyclophosphamide and aspirin (RACIN trial). This specimen was PBMCs, taken after low-dose radiotherapy plus immunotherapy. These receptors were obtained from a male donor with prostate cancer.

This rearrangement joins TRBV20-1 to TRBJ2-1; D possibly corresponds to TRBD2 (6 bases). The CDR3 spans 15 residues. Germline CDR1 and CDR2: DFQATT and SNEGSKA (reference sequence). V was cut by 0 bases and J by 7 bases, with 16 bases left in between. The CDR3 DNA is TGCAGTGCTAGAGATTTGGCTAGCGAACAGAATGAGCAGTTCTTC. Its protein product is CSARDLASEQNEQFF.

This clonotype was counted many times. The chain carries TRBV5-1 and TRBJ2-5, with TRBD2 as a possible D gene (6 bases). Trimming took 3 bases from V and 5 from J, leaving 14 bases between them. Looked up from germline, CDR1 is SGHRS and CDR2 is YFSETQ. The CDR3 is 14 amino acids. The CDR3 DNA is TGCGCCAGCAGCTCCAGGGCAGGGACTGAGACCCAGTACTTC. Translated, it gives CASSSRAGTETQYF. Combining the CDR3 with reference TRBV5-1 and TRBJ2-5 gives the whole variable domain KAGVTQTPRYLIKTRGQQVTLSCSPISGHRSVSWYQQTPGQGLQFLFEYFSETQRNKGNFPGRFSGRQFSNSRSEMNVSTLELGDSALYLCASSSRAGTETQYFGPGTRLLVL.

This clonotype was counted a single time. V is TRBV29-1 and J is TRBJ2-7; maybe TRBD1 (7 bases). From germline, CDR1 is SQVTM and CDR2 ANQGSEA. The CDR3 spans 15 residues. V was pared by 4 bases and J by 6 bases, with 22 bases between. CDR3: CSVAGGTPPFCEQYF. The DNA for the CDR3 is TGCAGCGTTGCAGGGGGGACCCCTCCCTTCTGCGAGCAGTACTTC.

The CDR3, as DNA: TGTGCCAGCAGTTATGTTCAGGGGGCGCCATCCTACGAGCAGTACTTC. It yields the protein CASSYVQGAPSYEQYF. V is TRBV6-2 or TRBV6-3 and J is TRBJ2-7, with TRBD1 matching 8 bases. The length of the CDR3 is 16 residues. Germline CDR1 and CDR2: MNHEY and SVGEGT. V lost 3 bases, J lost 1 base, and 8 bases stayed unmatched.

J is TRBJ1-2 and V is TRBV28; D gene uncertain. Per the germline V gene, CDR1 is MDHEN and CDR2 is SYDVKM. Trimming pared 7 bases from V and 0 bases from J, leaving 9 bases between. This CDR3 contains 13 residues. The DNA of the CDR3 is TGTGCCAGCACCCTCGGGACTAACTATGGCTACACCTTC. It translates to CASTLGTNYGYTF.